The T cell receptor beta chain described here comes from a study of T cells after yellow fever vaccination. As concerns this clonotype: Antigen: not known.

The CDR3 consists of 15 residues. V lost 0 bases and J 5 bases, leaving 14 bases between the germline ends. CDR1 and CDR2 from the germline V gene are SGHKS and YYEKEE (reference sequence). TCRdb recomputed calls from the 5' RACE reads with MiXCR, one row per CDR3 protein. The table lists around 500,000 distinct CDR3 sequences, about a fifth of them singletons. Findings and caveats of the study: Clonotypes found in both CD4 and CD8 compartments made up a small share.

The source was PBMCs, collected 21 days after the first yellow fever vaccination. The source is a young man who received the YFV17D yellow fever vaccine. The chain recombines TRBV5-5 with TRBJ2-5; D not certain. The CDR3 is CASSLGPSVWETQYF. DNA for the CDR3: TGTGCCAGCAGCTTGGGACCCTCGGTTTGGGAGACCCAGTACTTC.